This T cell receptor beta chain appears in the sequencing data of a study of cytomegalovirus exposure and HLA in healthy donors. A remark on this clone: What it recognizes is unknown.

CDR1 MNHEY and CDR2 SMNVEV come from the germline V gene (reference sequence). V lost 3 bases to trimming and J lost 4 bases, with 9 bases between them. The CDR3 length is 14 residues. Study observations and caveats: A later analysis found TCR association rates differed by HLA locus, highest for DRB1 and lowest for HLA-C.

Primers for the PCR totalled 60 Vbeta and 13 Jbeta. Sequencing was performed with immunoSEQ multiplex PCR; in TCRdb, only in-frame clones are kept and a portion is missing. The data show under 200,000 clones, roughly three quarters seen once. Material: PBMCs. The sequence derives from a woman aged 45-59 years in good health and CMV-seropositive. The chain uses TRBV27 and TRBJ2-2; D not certain. The CDR3 protein is CASSFGRFTGELFF. The CDR3 bases are TGTGCCAGCAGTTTCGGCAGGTTCACCGGGGAGCTGTTTTTT.